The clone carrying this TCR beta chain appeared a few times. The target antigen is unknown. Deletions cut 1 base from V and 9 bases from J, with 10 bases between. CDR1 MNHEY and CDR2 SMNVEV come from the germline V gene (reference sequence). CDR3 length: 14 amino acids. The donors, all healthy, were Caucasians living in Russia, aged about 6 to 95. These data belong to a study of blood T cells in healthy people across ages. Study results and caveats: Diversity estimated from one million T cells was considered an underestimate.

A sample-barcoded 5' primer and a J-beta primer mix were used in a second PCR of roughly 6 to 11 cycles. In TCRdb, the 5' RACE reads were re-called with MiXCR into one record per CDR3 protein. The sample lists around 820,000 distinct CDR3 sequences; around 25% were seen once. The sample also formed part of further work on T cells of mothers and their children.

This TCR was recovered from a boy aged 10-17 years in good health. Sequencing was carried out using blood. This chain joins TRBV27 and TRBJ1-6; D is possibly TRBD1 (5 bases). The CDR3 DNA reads TGTGCCAGCAGTTTATGGGACGGACCTTCACCCCTCCACTTT. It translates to CASSLWDGPSPLHF.